These 8 T cell receptor beta chains were sequenced from one sample in a study of technical replicates of blood from several donors. The table came from immunoSEQ multiplex PCR; TCRdb's copy has only in-frame clones and leaves some out. The sample comprises under 85,000 clones, 95% to 98% of which are singletons, and roughly 0.25% rests with the top ten. The source material was T cells isolated from PBMCs. Receptors originate from a human donor in good health.

In DNA, the CDR3 is TGTGCCAGCAGCTCAAGGGGTTCGGCAGATACGCAGTATTTT. This codes for CASSSRGSADTQYF. The genes are TRBV9 and TRBJ2-3; D is possibly TRBD1 (5 bases). With 4 bases removed from V and 4 bases from J, the gap between germline ends came to 13 bases. Germline V gene data show CDR1 as SGDLS and CDR2 as YYNGEE. This CDR3 region has 14 residues.

This clone appeared a single time. This rearrangement joins TRBV9 to TRBJ2-1; D unclear. The V end was cut by 3 bases, the J end by 4 bases, with 5 bases between. The CDR3 covers 12 residues. Germline CDR1 and CDR2: SGDLS and YYNGEE. DNA for the CDR3: TGTGCCAGCAGCGGGGCATACAATGAGCAGTTCTTC. This encodes CASSGAYNEQFF.

The rearrangement links TRBV6-6 to TRBJ2-3; 8 nucleotides line up with TRBD2. From germline, CDR1 is MNHNY and CDR2 SVGAGI (reference sequence). The length of the CDR3 is 14 residues. J lost 1 base, V lost 6 bases, and 3 bases had no gene match. The CDR3 sequence: CASSYGGGTDTQYF. CDR3 DNA: TGTGCCAGCAGCTACGGGGGGGGCACAGATACGCAGTATTTT.

The chain links TRBV5-1 to TRBJ2-7, with D uncertain. This CDR3 contains 14 residues. V was cut by 0 bases and J by 5 bases, with 12 bases left in between. Germline CDR1 reads SGHRS; CDR2 reads YFSETQ. The CDR3 sequence is CASSLVAGVNEQYF. For the CDR3, the DNA is TGCGCCAGCAGCTTGGTAGCCGGCGTGAACGAGCAGTACTTC.

The rearrangement joins TRBV19 to TRBJ1-1; D might be TRBD1 (6 bases). The CDR3 is 13 amino acids. The germline gives CDR1 LNHDA, CDR2 SQIVND (reference sequence). The V gene lost 11 bases and the J gene lost 1 base, with 14 bases spanning the gap. The CDR3 region is CAVRTETNTEAFF. In DNA form, the CDR3 reads TGTGCCGTCCGGACAGAGACGAACACTGAAGCTTTCTTT.

The chain carries TRBV28 and TRBJ1-3; TRBD1 is a possible D gene (5 bases). Germline CDR1 is MDHEN and CDR2 is SYDVKM. The length of the CDR3 is 14 residues. Trimming cost V 7 bases and J 0 bases, with 10 bases left between them. This chain's CDR3 is CASTGGISGNTIYF. CDR3 in DNA: TGTGCCAGCACGGGGGGAATCTCTGGAAACACCATATATTTT. Using reference TRBV28 and TRBJ1-3 for the parts outside the CDR3, the full variable domain is DVKVTQSSRYLVKRTGEKVFLECVQDMDHENMFWYRQDPGLGLRLIYFSYDVKMKEKGDIPEGYSVSREKKERFSLILESASTNQTSMYLCASTGGISGNTIYFGEGSWLTVV.

Note on this clone: Compared with germline, one end of the junction differs, possibly owing to a read error. The chain links TRBV7-7 to TRBJ2-5, with 7 positions matching TRBD1. The germline gives CDR1 SSHAT, CDR2 FNYEAQ (reference sequence). CDR3 length: 13 residues. In DNA form, the CDR3 reads TGTGCTAGCAGCCAGGACAGGCAAGAGACCCAGTACTTC. Residues: CASSQDRQETQYF.

The CDR3 DNA is TGTGCCAGTAGAGAGGCGGGCGAGCAGTACTTC. Protein sequence: CASREAGEQYF. The rearrangement links TRBV19 to TRBJ2-7, with a possible D match to TRBD2 (5 bases). V lost 6 bases to trimming and J lost 6 bases, with 9 bases between them. CDR3 length: 11 amino acids. CDR1 is LNHDA, CDR2 SQIVND, per germline (reference sequence).